A single sample gave rise to the 16 T cell receptor beta chains below, sequenced in a study of blood T cells in healthy people across ages. With a J-beta primer mix and a sample-barcoded 5' primer, a second PCR ran roughly 6 to 11 cycles. TCRdb redid the calling of the 5' RACE reads with MiXCR, one entry per CDR3 protein. This sample yields about 1.4 million distinct CDR3 sequences, of which roughly 64% are seen a single time; roughly 6.3% belongs to the top ten. The sequencing sample was made of blood. The receptors were sampled from a man between 18 and 35 years old in good health.

This clonotype was observed a handful of times. The chain joins TRBV6-5 to TRBJ1-1; the match to TRBD1 covers 9 bases. Germline loops: CDR1 MNHEY, CDR2 SVGAGI. J was trimmed by 2 bases and V by 6 bases; bases with no gene match: 4. The CDR3 is 14 amino acids. The CDR3 loop reads CASRQGQGNTEAFF. The CDR3 DNA follows: TGTGCCAGCAGGCAGGGACAGGGAAACACTGAAGCTTTCTTT.

V is TRBV27 and J is TRBJ1-4, with D maybe TRBD1 (5 bases). The V end lost 2 bases, the J end lost 4 bases, and 14 bases lay between the germline ends. CDR3 size: 16 residues. The germline CDR1 and CDR2 sequences are MNHEY and SMNVEV (reference sequence). CDR3: CASSLTGTAFNEKLFF. For the CDR3, the DNA is TGTGCCAGCAGTTTAACCGGGACGGCTTTTAATGAAAAACTGTTTTTT. The full variable domain, in which reference TRBV27 and TRBJ1-4 provide the parts outside the CDR3, is EAQVTQNPRYLITVTGKKLTVTCSQNMNHEYMSWYRQDPGLGLRQIYYSMNVEVTDKGDVPEGYKVSRKEKRNFPLILESPSPNQTSLYFCASSLTGTAFNEKLFFGSGTQLSVL.

This clonotype has more than one count but fewer than ten. The gene calls are TRBV5-1 and TRBJ2-3; 7 nucleotides line up with TRBD1. The trim removed 3 bases at V and 5 bases at J, leaving 9 bases unmatched. Germline CDR1 SGHRS, CDR2 YFSETQ. The CDR3 runs to 15 residues. CDR3 loop: CASSSADRAIDTQYF. CDR3 coding DNA: TGCGCCAGCAGCTCGGCAGACAGGGCCATAGATACGCAGTATTTT. The full variable domain, rest sourced from reference TRBV5-1 and TRBJ2-3, is KAGVTQTPRYLIKTRGQQVTLSCSPISGHRSVSWYQQTPGQGLQFLFEYFSETQRNKGNFPGRFSGRQFSNSRSEMNVSTLELGDSALYLCASSSADRAIDTQYFGPGTRLTVL.

This chain connects TRBV12-3 or TRBV12-4 to TRBJ1-1; D gene ambiguous. V shed 7 bases and J shed 0 bases, with 12 bases lying between them. CDR3 length equals 14 residues. The CDR3 protein is CASKTQNMNTEAFF. In DNA form, the CDR3 reads TGTGCCAGCAAGACACAGAACATGAACACTGAAGCTTTCTTT.

This clonotype has just a few counts. The chain is built from TRBV6-6 and TRBJ2-3; possible D gene TRBD1, 6 bases. Germline CDR1 MNHNY, CDR2 SVGAGI (reference sequence). This CDR3 has 12 amino acids. Trimming stripped 11 bases from V and 4 bases from J, with 13 bases between. The CDR3 reads CAASDSSDTQYF. CDR3 DNA sequence: TGTGCCGCATCGGACAGTTCAGATACGCAGTATTTT.

This chain links TRBV20-1 with TRBJ1-1; D unclear. V lost 6 bases and J 0 bases, leaving 5 bases between the germline ends. Looked up from germline, CDR1 is DFQATT and CDR2 is SNEGSKA (reference sequence). The CDR3 totals 11 residues. The CDR3 region is CSAPLNTEAFF. The DNA of the CDR3 is TGCAGTGCCCCGCTGAACACTGAAGCTTTCTTT.

In its sample, this clonotype was seen a few times. The gene calls are TRBV12-3 or TRBV12-4 and TRBJ2-7; TRBD2 matches at 7 bases. The CDR3 covers 14 residues. Trimming took 7 bases from V and 3 from J; bases not matched to a gene: 9. The CDR3 nucleotides are TGTGCCAGCAAGGCCTCGCGGGAGAACTACGAGCAGTACTTC. It is translated as CASKASRENYEQYF.

This chain uses TRBV5-6 with TRBJ1-6, with 10 bases lining up with TRBD1. The CDR3 is 16 amino acids. The germline V gene encodes CDR1 SGHDT and CDR2 YYEEEE. The trim removed 3 bases at V and 3 bases at J, leaving 3 bases unmatched. CDR3 protein: CASSWDRGNYNSPLHF. In nucleotides, the CDR3 is TGTGCCAGCAGCTGGGACAGGGGTAACTATAATTCACCCCTCCACTTT.

The chain has TRBV12-3 or TRBV12-4 and TRBJ2-1; possibly TRBD2 for D (6 bases). V dropped 4 bases and J dropped 12 bases, with 13 bases sitting between them. The CDR3 totals 12 residues. The CDR3 reads CASSWDSPGQFF. The CDR3 DNA reads as TGTGCCAGCAGTTGGGACTCCCCGGGGCAGTTCTTC.

This clonotype was observed once. The CDR3: CAIKESVVAEAFF. The CDR3 DNA is TGTGCCATCAAAGAGTCAGTCGTCGCTGAAGCTTTCTTT. The rearrangement links TRBV10-3 to TRBJ1-1, with D unresolved. Germline values: CDR1 ENHRY, CDR2 SYGVKD. Between the trimmed V and J ends, which lost 7 bases and 6 bases, there was a span of 15 bases. The CDR3 spans 13 residues.

The chain carries TRBV6-2 or TRBV6-3 and TRBJ1-1; possibly TRBD1 for D (6 bases). The CDR3 has 13 residues. The germline V and J ends were trimmed by 2 bases and 8 bases, with 12 bases remaining between them. The V gene's germline CDR1 is MNHEY and CDR2 SVGEGT. The CDR3 reads CASSYGTFGEAFF. The CDR3 DNA reads as TGTGCCAGCAGTTACGGGACATTTGGGGAAGCTTTCTTT.

The chain carries TRBV4-3 and TRBJ2-1; 8 bases fit TRBD2. The CDR3 length is 14 residues. Looked up from germline, CDR1 is LGHNA and CDR2 is YSLEER. V lost 1 base to trimming and J lost 9 bases; unmatched junction nucleotides: 5. The CDR3 loop is CASSQVGAGVEQFF. The DNA of the CDR3 is TGCGCCAGCAGCCAAGTTGGAGCGGGGGTTGAGCAGTTCTTC.

The genes are TRBV20-1 and TRBJ2-1, with 7 bases lining up with TRBD2. V was pared by 2 bases and J by 7 bases, with 14 bases of the junction left unmatched. Germline V lookup: CDR1 DFQATT, CDR2 SNEGSKA (reference sequence). The CDR3 length is 16 residues. The CDR3 region has the DNA TGCAGTGCTAGAAAACTCGGACTAGGCGGGGGTAATGAGCAGTTCTTC. It translates to CSARKLGLGGGNEQFF.

The V call is TRBV28, the J call TRBJ2-5, with 7 nucleotides matching TRBD1. Germline lookup yields CDR1 MDHEN and CDR2 SYDVKM. V gave up 5 bases and J gave up 3 bases; unmatched junction bases: 9. The CDR3 is 15 amino acids. In DNA form, the CDR3 reads TGTGCCAGCAGTAACAGGGGTGGCAGTAAAGAGACCCAGTACTTC. The encoded protein is CASSNRGGSKETQYF.

This clonotype has just a few counts. V usage is TRBV4-2 and J usage is TRBJ2-7, with a tentative D call TRBD1 (6 bases). This CDR3 has 14 residues. Germline V lookup: CDR1 LGHNA, CDR2 YNFKEQ. The V and J ends lost 2 bases and 6 bases respectively, with 14 bases between them. The CDR3 loop reads CASSQTGQITEQYF. DNA for the CDR3: TGTGCCAGCAGCCAAACAGGACAGATTACCGAGCAGTACTTC.

The V and J genes are TRBV19 and TRBJ1-5; D unresolved. The V gene lost 5 bases and the J gene lost 0 bases, with 8 bases spanning the gap. Germline-derived CDR1 and CDR2 are LNHDA and SQIVND (reference sequence). The CDR3 is 14 amino acids. CDR3 DNA sequence: TGTGCCAGTAGTGCCAGCGGTAGCAATCAGCCCCAGCATTTT. Protein: CASSASGSNQPQHF.